A single sample is the source of the 26 T cell receptor beta chains below, sequenced in a study of cytomegalovirus exposure and HLA in healthy donors. This PCR relied on a set of 60 Vbeta primers and 13 Jbeta primers. The table came from immunoSEQ multiplex PCR; TCRdb's copy has only in-frame clones and leaves some out. The sample yields about 150,000 clones, around 78% seen once. Sample: PBMCs. All receptors derive from a man between 40 and 49 years old in good health and CMV-seronegative.

CDR3 sequence reads: CASSPMEEQYF. As DNA, the CDR3 is TGTGCCAGCTCACCTATGGAGGAGCAGTACTTC. The rearrangement uses TRBV18 and TRBJ2-5; D might be TRBD2 (5 bases). This CDR3 spans 11 amino acids. CDR1 and CDR2 from the germline V gene are KGHSH and LQKENI. Trimming took 3 bases from V and 11 from J, leaving 10 bases between them.

This clone was counted only a few times. This rearrangement joins TRBV28 to TRBJ1-1; possible D gene TRBD1, 5 bases. V was cut by 6 bases and J by 0 bases, with 14 bases left in between. Germline CDR1 is MDHEN and CDR2 is SYDVKM. CDR3 length equals 15 residues. CDR3 nucleotides: TGTGCCAGCAGCCCCCCAACAGGTATGAACACTGAAGCTTTCTTT. This codes for CASSPPTGMNTEAFF.

The chain has TRBV19 and TRBJ1-5; 10 bases line up with TRBD1. The CDR3 runs 15 residues. Germline CDR1 is LNHDA and CDR2 is SQIVND (reference sequence). After removal of 7 bases from V and 5 bases from J, the junction contained 8 bases not matched to a gene. DNA for the CDR3: TGTGCCAGTACTCACCGGGACAGGGGTCATCAGCCCCAGCATTTT. Amino acids: CASTHRDRGHQPQHF.

This clone was observed a handful of times. The chain employs TRBV6-5 and TRBJ2-7; 12 positions match TRBD2. This CDR3 has 14 amino acids. The V gene end was trimmed by 7 bases and the J gene end by 3 bases; junction bases not matched to a gene: 4. Germline CDR1 MNHEY, CDR2 SVGAGI. The CDR3 region is CASTRLAGDYEQYF. CDR3 nucleotide sequence: TGTGCCAGCACCCGACTAGCGGGAGACTACGAGCAGTACTTC.

The chain is built from TRBV7-9 and TRBJ2-7; TRBD2 matches at 7 bases. CDR3 length equals 15 residues. CDR1 is SEHNR and CDR2 is FQNEAQ in the germline V gene (reference sequence). J was trimmed by 2 bases and V by 5 bases; bases with no gene match: 9. The CDR3 reads CASSRPASGPYEQYF. The CDR3 DNA follows: TGTGCCAGCAGCCGACCGGCTAGCGGCCCCTACGAGCAGTACTTC.

This clone turned up a few times. The rearrangement uses TRBV5-6 and TRBJ1-5; a weak D match, TRBD1 (5 bases). The germline V gene has CDR1 SGHDT and CDR2 YYEEEE. V dropped 3 bases and J dropped 6 bases, with 19 bases sitting between them. CDR3 length: 16 residues. For the CDR3, the DNA is TGTGCCAGCAGCTCCCGAGGGTTGGGGGGTCGTCAGCCCCAGCATTTT. Translated: CASSSRGLGGRQPQHF.

In nucleotides, the CDR3 is TGCGCCAGCAGCCATGACGCCGGGACACAGAATTCACCCCTCCACTTT. Protein sequence: CASSHDAGTQNSPLHF. This sequence joins TRBV4-3 and TRBJ1-6, with a weak D call TRBD1 (6 bases). The CDR3 totals 16 residues. Trimming pared 3 bases from V and 7 bases from J, leaving 16 bases between. CDR1 LGHNA and CDR2 YSLEER come from the germline V gene.

The V and J genes are TRBV6-5 and TRBJ2-7; 7 bases match TRBD2. Unmatched junction bases numbered 8, after V lost 5 bases and J lost 4 bases. Germline V CDR1 and CDR2: MNHEY, SVGAGI. The CDR3 is 14 residues long. The CDR3 protein is CASSAMWEGYEQYF. The CDR3 bases are TGTGCCAGCAGTGCTATGTGGGAGGGGTACGAGCAGTACTTC.

The chain links TRBV2 to TRBJ2-5; TRBD2 might be the D (5 bases). V was shortened by 3 bases and J by 4 bases, with 12 bases between the two germline ends. CDR1 SNHLY and CDR2 FYNNEI come from the germline V gene. This CDR3 region has 14 residues. As DNA, the CDR3 is TGTGCCAGCAGTGAGCGGAGTGAGGGAGAGACCCAGTACTTC. Translating it yields CASSERSEGETQYF. Based on the CDR3 plus reference TRBV2 and TRBJ2-5, the full variable domain is EPEVTQTPSHQVTQMGQEVILRCVPISNHLYFYWYRQILGQKVEFLVSFYNNEISEKSEIFDDQFSVERPDGSNFTLKIRSTKLEDSAMYFCASSERSEGETQYFGPGTRLLVL.

This chain uses TRBV7-6 with TRBJ1-1, with 8 bases lining up with TRBD1. Germline V lookup: CDR1 SGHVS, CDR2 FNYEAQ. CDR3 size: 17 residues. V lost 4 bases, J lost 2 bases, and 12 bases stayed unmatched. The CDR3: CASSSWTGLRGNTEAFF. The DNA for the CDR3 is TGTGCCAGCAGCTCGTGGACAGGGCTAAGGGGAAACACTGAAGCTTTCTTT. The full variable domain, completed using reference TRBV7-6 and TRBJ1-1, is GAGVSQSPRYKVTKRGQDVALRCDPISGHVSLYWYRQALGQGPEFLTYFNYEAQQDKSGLPNDRFSAERPEGSISTLTIQRTEQRDSAMYRCASSSWTGLRGNTEAFFGQGTRLTVV.

This chain connects TRBV6-6 to TRBJ2-1; D might be TRBD2 (6 bases). V was pared by 2 bases and J by 6 bases, with 14 bases between. Germline V gene lookup returns CDR1 MNHNY and CDR2 SVGAGI (reference sequence). The length of the CDR3 is 15 residues. Written as DNA, the CDR3 is TGTGCCAGCAGTTACCCATTCCGGGAGCGCAATGAGCAGTTCTTC. Amino acids: CASSYPFRERNEQFF.

The V gene is TRBV9, the J gene TRBJ1-6; D is possibly TRBD1 (6 bases). V gave up 6 bases and J gave up 6 bases, with 16 bases separating them. Germline V gene lookup returns CDR1 SGDLS and CDR2 YYNGEE. The CDR3 has 15 residues. The CDR3 sequence is CASTPTGLLNSPLHF. In DNA, the CDR3 is TGTGCCAGCACGCCAACAGGGTTACTTAATTCACCCCTCCACTTT. Filled out from reference TRBV9 and TRBJ1-6, the complete variable domain reads DSGVTQTPKHLITATGQRVTLRCSPRSGDLSVYWYQQSLDQGLQFLIQYYNGEERAKGNILERFSAQQFPDLHSELNLSSLELGDSALYFCASTPTGLLNSPLHFGNGTRLTVT.

The chain couples TRBV15 to TRBJ1-2; D remains unclear. CDR3 size: 12 residues. The V end was cut by 0 bases, the J end by 5 bases, with 4 bases between. Germline CDR1 is LNHNV and CDR2 is YYDKDF (reference sequence). The CDR3 sequence: CATSRDQYGYTF. The CDR3 bases are TGTGCCACCAGCAGAGATCAATATGGCTACACCTTC.

This chain links TRBV19 with TRBJ1-1, with 7 bases identical to TRBD1. Germline V lookup: CDR1 LNHDA, CDR2 SQIVND (reference sequence). This CDR3 has 13 amino acids. V lost 7 bases, J lost 4 bases, and 6 bases stayed unmatched. CDR3 sequence: CASNRQGVTEAFF. For the CDR3, the DNA is TGTGCCAGTAATCGTCAGGGGGTCACTGAAGCTTTCTTT.

The V call is TRBV29-1, the J call TRBJ2-7; D remains ambiguous. CDR3 length: 12 residues. Per the germline V gene, CDR1 is SQVTM and CDR2 is ANQGSEA. The V and J ends lost 6 bases and 4 bases respectively, with 13 bases between them. The CDR3 region has the DNA TGCAGCGTAGCTAATAATCGATACGAGCAGTACTTC. Translated, it gives CSVANNRYEQYF.

This clone was observed once. The junction departs from germline at one end; a sequencing error may be responsible. The CDR3 here is CSSSLGASANQPQHF. Here the CDR3 DNA reads TGTTCCAGCAGCTTAGGAGCGTCAGCCAATCAGCCCCAGCATTTT. The chain recombines TRBV7-9 with TRBJ1-5; D is ambiguous. Germline lookup yields CDR1 SEHNR and CDR2 FQNEAQ (reference sequence). The CDR3 covers 15 residues. Full variable domain (rest looked up from reference TRBV7-9 and TRBJ1-5): DTGVSQNPRHKITKRGQNVTFRCDPISEHNRLYWYRQTLGQGPEFLTYFQNEAQLEKSRLLSDRFSAERPKGSFSTLEIQRTEQGDSAMYLCSSSLGASANQPQHFGDGTRLSIL.

The CDR3 coding sequence is TGTGCCAGCGGGGACAGGGTGACTAATGAAAAACTGTTTTTT. It yields the protein CASGDRVTNEKLFF. V gene TRBV2 combines with J gene TRBJ1-4; 9 bases agree with TRBD1. Germline loops: CDR1 SNHLY, CDR2 FYNNEI. J was trimmed by 2 bases and V by 8 bases; bases with no gene match: 3. The CDR3 length is 14 residues.

A remark on this clone: This specimen includes other DNA sequences encoding the same CDR3. The CDR3 DNA is TGTGCCAGCAGTTTATGGGGGACTAGCGGGGTTTACGAGCAGTACTTC. Its protein product is CASSLWGTSGVYEQYF. The chain links TRBV28 to TRBJ2-7; 13 positions match TRBD2. Unmatched junction bases numbered 3, after V lost 0 bases and J lost 4 bases. CDR1 is MDHEN, CDR2 SYDVKM, per germline. The CDR3 loop spans 16 amino acids.

This clone came up a few times. The V call is TRBV5-1, the J call TRBJ2-5; the D gene is possibly TRBD1 (6 bases). The closer fit of TRBJ2-7 to the DNA end suggests the J call may be wrong. The CDR3 is 14 amino acids. Germline values: CDR1 SGHRS, CDR2 YFSETQ. CDR3 region: CASSREQGSYEQYF. The DNA of the CDR3 is TGCGCCAGCAGCCGGGAACAGGGCTCCTACGAGCAGTACTTC.

Remarks on this clone: Other DNA sequences in the same sample also yield this CDR3. V is TRBV7-2 and J is TRBJ2-7, with TRBD1 matching 10 bases. With 1 base clipped from V and 3 bases from J, the junction kept 3 bases outside the gene matches. The CDR3 length is 15 residues. Per the germline V gene, CDR1 is SGHTA and CDR2 is FQGNSA. The DNA of the CDR3 is TGTGCCAGCAGCTTAGGGACAGGGGGGCTCTACGAGCAGTACTTC. Its protein product is CASSLGTGGLYEQYF.

This sequence joins TRBV4-3 and TRBJ2-5; 9 bases are a match to TRBD1. The DNA end favors TRBJ2-7, so the J call may be wrong. The CDR3 has 17 amino acids. The germline CDR1 and CDR2 sequences are LGHNA and YSLEER. CDR3: CASSPGTGSGGPYEQYF. For the CDR3, the DNA is TGCGCCAGCAGCCCAGGGACAGGGTCGGGAGGCCCCTACGAGCAGTACTTC.

This clone was seen a few times. V gene TRBV18 combines with J gene TRBJ2-7, with D hard to call. CDR1 is KGHSH, CDR2 LQKENI, per germline. V lost 3 bases and J 6 bases, leaving 15 bases between the germline ends. CDR3 length: 14 residues. Here the CDR3 reads CASSPRNGGGEQYF. The CDR3 nucleotides read TGTGCCAGCTCACCCCGGAACGGCGGTGGCGAGCAGTACTTC.

The chain employs TRBV2 and TRBJ2-6, with D possibly being TRBD1 (6 bases). CDR1 and CDR2 from the germline V gene are SNHLY and FYNNEI. The CDR3 is made up of 16 amino acids. The germline V and J ends were trimmed by 7 bases and 0 bases, with 13 bases remaining between them. The CDR3 DNA follows: TGTGCCAGCATCCCGGGACAAAACTCTGGGGCCAACGTCCTGACTTTC. Translated: CASIPGQNSGANVLTF.

The chain combines TRBV2 with TRBJ1-4; tentative D call: TRBD1 (6 bases). This CDR3 contains 16 residues. Germline assignment: CDR1 SNHLY and CDR2 FYNNEI. V was trimmed by 3 bases and J by 4 bases, leaving 15 bases between them. For the CDR3, the DNA is TGTGCCAGCAGTGACGGAACGGGGGGCCTTAATGAAAAACTGTTTTTT. Protein: CASSDGTGGLNEKLFF.

The chain recombines TRBV13 with TRBJ2-7; D not certain. This CDR3 contains 14 residues. Germline loops: CDR1 PRHDT, CDR2 FYEKMQ (reference sequence). V lost 2 bases, J lost 3 bases, and 11 bases lay in between. CDR3 protein: CASSLKTALYEQYF. CDR3 bases: TGTGCCAGCAGCTTAAAAACAGCACTCTACGAGCAGTACTTC.

The CDR3 loop reads CASSLELTKETQYF. CDR3 nucleotide sequence: TGCGCCAGCAGCTTGGAACTAACTAAAGAGACCCAGTACTTC. The chain combines TRBV5-1 with TRBJ2-5; D unclear. Germline V gene sequence: CDR1 SGHRS, CDR2 YFSETQ. Trimming removed 0 bases from V and 3 bases from J, with 9 bases in between. The CDR3 covers 14 residues.